This T cell receptor beta chain came from a study of CD8+ T cells in alopecia areata. General observations from the study: Compared with normal scalp, lesional scalp had higher clonality and more expanded CD8+ clones.

After isolation, RNA underwent reverse transcription to generate cDNA as the sequencing template. Clones were read by immunoSEQ multiplex PCR, and TCRdb kept only the in-frame ones, dropping some. This sample carries about 190,000 clones, approximately 57% of them seen once, and the ten largest clones take approximately 1%. Trimming took 0 bases from V and 2 from J; bases not matched to a gene: 1. The CDR3 sequence is 14 residues long. Per the germline V gene, CDR1 is SQVTM and CDR2 is ANQGSEA. Treatment denoted: oral pan-JAK inhibitor, 5-10 mg twice daily. Samples from alopecia areata patients were lesional scalp punch biopsies and peripheral blood. As concerns this clone: The target antigen is unknown.

V is TRBV29-1 and J is TRBJ1-2; TRBD1 matches at 9 bases. Sequenced here: CD4+ T cells sorted from blood, sampled at week 24, from a patient treated with tofacitinib. The source of this sequence is a human donor with alopecia areata. As DNA, the CDR3 is TGCAGCGTTGAAGATGGGACAGGGAACTATGGCTACACCTTC. It translates to CSVEDGTGNYGYTF.